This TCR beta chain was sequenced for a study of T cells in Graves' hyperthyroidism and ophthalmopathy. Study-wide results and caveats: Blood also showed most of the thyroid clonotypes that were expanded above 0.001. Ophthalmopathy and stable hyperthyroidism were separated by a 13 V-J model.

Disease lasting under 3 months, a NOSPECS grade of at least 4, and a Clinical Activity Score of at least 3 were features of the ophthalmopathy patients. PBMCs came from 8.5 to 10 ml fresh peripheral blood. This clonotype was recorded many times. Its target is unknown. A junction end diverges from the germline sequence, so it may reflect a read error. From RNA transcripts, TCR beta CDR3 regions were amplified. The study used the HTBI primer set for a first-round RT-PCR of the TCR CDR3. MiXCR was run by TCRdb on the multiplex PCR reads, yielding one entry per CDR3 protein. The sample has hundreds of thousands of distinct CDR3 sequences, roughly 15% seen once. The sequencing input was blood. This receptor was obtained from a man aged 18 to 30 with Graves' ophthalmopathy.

The CDR3 region is CASSLAGDGKETQYF. CDR3 nucleotides: TGTGCCAGCAGCCTAGCAGGGGACGGAAAGGAGACCCAGTACTTC. The chain recombines TRBV7-9 with TRBJ2-5; the D gene is possibly TRBD1 (6 bases). There are 15 residues in the CDR3. Germline CDR1 SEHNR, CDR2 FQNEAQ (reference sequence).